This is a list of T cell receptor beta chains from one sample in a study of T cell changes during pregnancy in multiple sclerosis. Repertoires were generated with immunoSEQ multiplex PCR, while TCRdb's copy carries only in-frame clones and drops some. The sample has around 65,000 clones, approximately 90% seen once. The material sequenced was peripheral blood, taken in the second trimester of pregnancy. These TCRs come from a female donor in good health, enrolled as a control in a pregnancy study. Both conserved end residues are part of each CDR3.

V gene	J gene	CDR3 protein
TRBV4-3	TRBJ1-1	CASSQEFRATMNTEAFF
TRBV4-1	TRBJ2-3	CASSLAGQGRGTDTQYF
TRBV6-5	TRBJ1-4	CASSAMGATNEKLFF
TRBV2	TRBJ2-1	CASTGFDRVGVRDNEQFF
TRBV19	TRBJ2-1	CASSMIGLPYNEQFF
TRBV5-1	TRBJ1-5	CASSLDYSNQPQHF
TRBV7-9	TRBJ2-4	CASSLVGRGTAKNIQYF
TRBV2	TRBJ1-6	CASSILFLRTSTSVAPLHF
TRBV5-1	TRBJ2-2	CASSLADRVTGELFF
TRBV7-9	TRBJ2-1	CASSHSGRASYNEQFF
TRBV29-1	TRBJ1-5	CSVGEQGGDQPQHF
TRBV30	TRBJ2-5	CAWKVRGRAGETQYF
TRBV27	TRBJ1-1	CASGLAGMNTEAFF
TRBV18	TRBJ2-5	CASSPDSPGTQYF
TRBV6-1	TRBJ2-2	CASRVVLNTGELFF
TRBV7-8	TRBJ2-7	CASSLGLTVIYEQYF
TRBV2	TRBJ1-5	CASSSDRAKNQPQHF
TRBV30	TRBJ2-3	CAWSVARTDTQYF
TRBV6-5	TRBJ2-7	CASSSNSGTGPYEQYF
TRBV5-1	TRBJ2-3	CASSWMASGFTDTQYF
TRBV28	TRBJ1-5	CASSFITGSHQPQHF
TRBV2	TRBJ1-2	CASYRRGAGELGGYTF
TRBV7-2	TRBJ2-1	CASSLAEYNEQFF
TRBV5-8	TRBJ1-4	CASSFGTGNEKLFF
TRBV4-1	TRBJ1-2	CASSPGQGRPNYGYTF
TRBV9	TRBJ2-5	CASSPGTEETQYF
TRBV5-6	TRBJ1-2	CASSSTGTVYGYTF
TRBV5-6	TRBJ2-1	CASSHGTDNEQFF
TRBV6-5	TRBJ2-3	CASSYSGTNTDTQYF
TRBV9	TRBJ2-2	CASSVGTGWNTGELFF
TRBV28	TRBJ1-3	CASSLSGTGNTIYF
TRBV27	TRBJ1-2	CASSPRDRGAGGYTF